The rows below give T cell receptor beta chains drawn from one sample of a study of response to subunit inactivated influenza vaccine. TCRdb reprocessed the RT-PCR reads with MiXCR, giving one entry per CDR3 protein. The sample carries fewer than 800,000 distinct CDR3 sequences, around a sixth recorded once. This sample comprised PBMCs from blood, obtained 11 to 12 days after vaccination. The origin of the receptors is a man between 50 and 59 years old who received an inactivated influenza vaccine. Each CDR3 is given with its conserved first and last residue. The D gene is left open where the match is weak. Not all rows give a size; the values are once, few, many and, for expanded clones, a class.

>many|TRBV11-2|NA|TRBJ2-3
TGTGCCAGCAGCTTAGCGGCATACAGGGCCACAGATACGCAGTATTTT
CASSLAAYRATDTQYF
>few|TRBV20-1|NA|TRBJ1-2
TGCAGTGCTAGGTGGCAGCACTATGGCTACACCTTC
CSARWQHYGYTF
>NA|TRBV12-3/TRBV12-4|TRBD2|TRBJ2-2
TGTGCCAGCAGTCCGGGACTAGGCAACACCGGGGAGCTGTTTTTT
CASSPGLGNTGELFF
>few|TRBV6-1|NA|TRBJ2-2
TGTGCCAGCAGCCCAACAAGAGCCGGGGAGCTGTTTTTT
CASSPTRAGELFF
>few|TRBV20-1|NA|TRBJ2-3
TGCAGTGCGGAGCCCCTCGGGTCAGATACGCAGTATTTT
CSAEPLGSDTQYF
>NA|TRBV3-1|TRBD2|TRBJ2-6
TGTGCCAGCAGCCGCCTACTAGCGGGAAGCTCTGGGGCCAACGTCCTGACTTTC
CASSRLLAGSSGANVLTF
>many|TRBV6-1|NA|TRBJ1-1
TGTGCCAGCGAGGCCCGGGATGCGGGCACTGAAGCTTTCTTT
CASEARDAGTEAFF
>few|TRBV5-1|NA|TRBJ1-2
TGCGCCAGCAGCTTGGGGACAGTGAATGGCTACACCTTC
CASSLGTVNGYTF
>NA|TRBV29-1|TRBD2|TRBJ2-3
TGCAGCGTTGGGTTGACTAGCGGCCGGCGGGATACGCAGTATTTT
CSVGLTSGRRDTQYF
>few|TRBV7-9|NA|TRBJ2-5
TGTGCCAGCAGCTTAGAGCTGACAGAGACCCAGTACTTC
CASSLELTETQYF
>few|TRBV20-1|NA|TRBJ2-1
TGCAGTGCTGGAGCAGACTCCTACAATGAGCAGTTCTTC
CSAGADSYNEQFF
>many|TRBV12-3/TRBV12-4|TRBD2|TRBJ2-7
TGTGCCAGCGGGGAGGGCCCCTCCTACGAGCAGTACTTC
CASGEGPSYEQYF
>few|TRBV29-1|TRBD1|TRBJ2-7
TGCAGCGTCGAGACAGGGCTTACCTACGAGCAGTACTTC
CSVETGLTYEQYF
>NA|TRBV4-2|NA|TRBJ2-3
TGTGCCAGCAGCCGTGACAGATTAGATACGCAGTATTTT
CASSRDRLDTQYF
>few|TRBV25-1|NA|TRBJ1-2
TGTGCCAGCAGTGTTCTCAAGGGCAGCTACACCTTC
CASSVLKGSYTF
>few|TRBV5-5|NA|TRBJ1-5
TGTGCCAGCAGCTCAGATTACCAGCAGCCCCAGCATTTT
CASSSDYQQPQHF
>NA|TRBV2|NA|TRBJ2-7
TGTGCCAGCAGTGTGGGGCAGCCTGGGCAGTACTTC
CASSVGQPGQYF
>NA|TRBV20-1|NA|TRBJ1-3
TGCAGTGCTAGAGCCCCCGGGAAGACCTCTGGAAACACCATATATTTT
CSARAPGKTSGNTIYF
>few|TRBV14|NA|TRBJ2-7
TGTGCCAGCAGCCAAGATCTGGCAGGACGGGGCTACGAGCAGTACTTC
CASSQDLAGRGYEQYF
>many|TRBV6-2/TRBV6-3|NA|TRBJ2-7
TGTGCCAGCAGCCGCGGGACGGCCTCCTACGAGCAGTACTTC
CASSRGTASYEQYF
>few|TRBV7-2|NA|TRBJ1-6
TGTGCCAGCAGGGTTACGACTGGGTTCGCCCCCCTCCACTTT
CASRVTTGFAPLHF
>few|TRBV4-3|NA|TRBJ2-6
TGCGCCAGCAGCCAAAGTTACTCTGGGGCCAACGTCCTGACTTTC
CASSQSYSGANVLTF
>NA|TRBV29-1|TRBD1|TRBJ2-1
TGCAGCGTCGGACAGGGTGCCTACAATGAGCAGTTCTTC
CSVGQGAYNEQFF
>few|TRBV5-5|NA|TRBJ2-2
TGTGCCAGCAGCTTGTCAAGGGGTCCCGGGGAGCTGTTTTTT
CASSLSRGPGELFF
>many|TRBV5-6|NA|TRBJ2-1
TGTGCCAGCAGCTTGGTAGGGGCGGGTGAGCAGTTCTTC
CASSLVGAGEQFF
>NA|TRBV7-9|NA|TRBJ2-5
TGTGCCAGCAGCTCCACCCGGGGCGCAGAGACCCAGTACTTC
CASSSTRGAETQYF
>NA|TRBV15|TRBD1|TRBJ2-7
TGTGCCACCAGCAGACTCCGGGACAGGGTCGACGAGCAGTACTTC
CATSRLRDRVDEQYF
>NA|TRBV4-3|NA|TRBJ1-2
TGCGCCAGCAGCCAAGATTGGACTTCAAACTATGGCTACACCTTC
CASSQDWTSNYGYTF
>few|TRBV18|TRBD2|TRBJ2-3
TGTGCCAGCTCACCACGAGCGGGGGCGAGCACAGATACGCAGTATTTT
CASSPRAGASTDTQYF
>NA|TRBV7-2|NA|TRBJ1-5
TGTGCCAGCAGCTTAGTTACGGGGGCGGATCAGCCCCAGCATTTT
CASSLVTGADQPQHF
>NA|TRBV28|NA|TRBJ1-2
TGTGCCAGCAGAAACCACCCCGGGGAGGCTGACTATGGCTACACCTTC
CASRNHPGEADYGYTF
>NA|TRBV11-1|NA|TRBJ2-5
TGTGCCAGCAGCTTAGCTTTAATCCCGGTCCAGATCGAGACCCAGTACTTC
CASSLALIPVQIETQYF
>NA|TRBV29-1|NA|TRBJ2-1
TGCATCGTTGAAGGTCCCAGGGGCGGGAATGAGCAGTTCTTC
CIVEGPRGGNEQFF
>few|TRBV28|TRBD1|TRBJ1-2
TGTGCCAGCAGTTTATGGGACAGGGCGGATGGCTACACCTTC
CASSLWDRADGYTF
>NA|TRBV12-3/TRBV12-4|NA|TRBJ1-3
TGTGCCAGCAGTTTATTTTCTGGAAACACCATATATTTT
CASSLFSGNTIYF
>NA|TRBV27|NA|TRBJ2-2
TGTGCCAGCAGTTTTAAGGGGTATGGTAGCCGGGAGCTGTTTTTT
CASSFKGYGSRELFF
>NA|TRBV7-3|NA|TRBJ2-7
TGTGCCAGCAGCTCGGGATCATTGGACCCCGAGCAGTACTTC
CASSSGSLDPEQYF
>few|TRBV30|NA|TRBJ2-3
TGTGCCTGGGACGAGGACCGAGAAGGCACAGATACGCAGTATTTT
CAWDEDREGTDTQYF
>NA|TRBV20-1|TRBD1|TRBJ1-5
TGCAGTGCTAGAGAGATACAGGGGGTTCAGCCCCAGCATTTT
CSAREIQGVQPQHF